This is a list of T cell receptor beta chains from one sample in a study of CD8+CD57+ T cells in acquired aplastic anemia. One entry per CDR3 protein results from TCRdb running MiXCR on the reads. Altogether over 150,000 distinct CDR3 sequences are present, 50% to 55% being singletons, with the ten largest covering around a sixth. Specimen: sorted CD4+, CD8+, or CD8+CD57+ T cells (not recorded which) from PBMCs. The receptor set was obtained from a human donor in good health, serving as a control. The CDR3 runs from the conserved cysteine through the conserved F or W. D genes are given only for firm matches. Only some rows state a clone size, as once, few, many or a class for expanded clones.

clone_size j_call v_call d_call cdr3_nt cdr3_aa
NA TRBJ2-1 TRBV28 TRBD1 TGTGCCAGCAGTTTGCCAGGGGGCGGTATTACTCAGTTCTTC CASSLPGGGITQFF
once TRBJ1-4 TRBV19 NA TGTGCCAGTAGTATAGGACCGAACGAAAAACTGTTTTTT CASSIGPNEKLFF
many TRBJ1-5 TRBV6-6 TRBD1 TGTGCCAGCAGGACAAACGACAGGGACTATAGCAATCAGCCCCAGCATTTT CASRTNDRDYSNQPQHF
NA TRBJ2-1 TRBV11-2 NA TGTGCCAGCAGCTCGATCGTCAATGAGCAGTTCTTC CASSSIVNEQFF
NA TRBJ1-1 TRBV27 TRBD1 TGTGCCACCTGGGACAGGGGAGTTCCTGAAGCTTTCTTT CATWDRGVPEAFF
many TRBJ2-1 TRBV7-3 NA TGTGCCAGCAGCTGGGGACTTTCCAATGAGCAGTTCTTC CASSWGLSNEQFF
once TRBJ1-4 TRBV10-1 NA TGCGCCAGCAGTTACCCCCCCCCCCTGACTTGGAAACTGTTTTTT CASSYPPPLTWKLFF
NA TRBJ1-2 TRBV5-1 NA TGTGCCAGCAGCGTAGAACCCTCGGTGGGCACATATGGCGACACCTTC CASSVEPSVGTYGDTF
NA TRBJ1-2 TRBV20-1 TRBD1 TGCAGTGCTAGAGGGACAGGGGATGGCTACACCTTC CSARGTGDGYTF
NA TRBJ2-7 TRBV7-9 TRBD1 TGTGCCAGCAGCTCTCCGGGACAGGCCTCCTACGAGCAGTACTTC CASSSPGQASYEQYF
NA TRBJ1-2 TRBV24-1 TRBD1 TGTGCCACCAGTGATGGACAGGCTGACTATGGCTACACCTTC CATSDGQADYGYTF
NA TRBJ1-2 TRBV20-1 NA TGCAGTGCTAGGGTAGCGGGGTCGGAAGGCTACACCTTC CSARVAGSEGYTF
few TRBJ2-5 TRBV19 TRBD2 TGTGCCAGTAGTTTAACGACTAGCGGGGGGGCCCGCGAGACCCAGTACTTC CASSLTTSGGARETQYF
NA TRBJ2-1 TRBV20-1 NA TGCAGTGCTAGAGATCTCCGGCCAGCGAACAATGAGCAGTTCTTC CSARDLRPANNEQFF
NA TRBJ2-7 TRBV9 NA TGTGCCAGCAGCGTAGCTCTCGGCCCCTACTACGAGCAGTACTTC CASSVALGPYYEQYF
NA TRBJ1-5 TRBV7-6 NA TGTGCCAGCAGCTCGAGGACGGGAAACAATCAGCCCCAGCATTTT CASSSRTGNNQPQHF
once TRBJ2-7 TRBV25-1 NA TGTGCCAGCAGTGAATACTGTTCTTACATCTACGAGCAGTACTTC CASSEYCSYIYEQYF
many TRBJ2-1 TRBV6-5 TRBD1 TGTGCCAGCAGTCACAACAGGGGGCGCAATGAGCAGTTCTTC CASSHNRGRNEQFF
many TRBJ2-5 TRBV12-3/TRBV12-4 NA TGTGCCAGCAGTAAGACAGGCCAAGAGACCCAGTACTTC CASSKTGQETQYF
NA TRBJ2-1 TRBV29-1 NA TGCAGCGTTGCAGTTTGGGATGAGCAGTTCTTC CSVAVWDEQFF
once TRBJ2-5 TRBV7-6 NA TGTGCCAGCAGCTTAAGGTGGCAGGCCGAGTACTTC CASSLRWQAEYF
many TRBJ2-3 TRBV20-1 NA TGCAGTGCTAGAGCGGGGGTCGGGACAGATACGCAGTATTTT CSARAGVGTDTQYF
few TRBJ2-7 TRBV7-9 TRBD1 TGTGCCAGCAGCTTAGGAGGACAGGGGAGATACGAGCAGTACTTC CASSLGGQGRYEQYF
few TRBJ1-5 TRBV25-1 TRBD1 TGTGCCAGCATAGGGGGCTTGGAGCCCCAGCATTTT CASIGGLEPQHF
NA TRBJ1-3 TRBV7-8 TRBD1 TGTGCCAGCAGCTTAGTGGGACAGGGGATAGGTGGAAACACCATATATTTT CASSLVGQGIGGNTIYF
NA TRBJ2-7 TRBV11-1 TRBD2 TGTGCCAGCAGCACGGGACTAGCGATCTCCTACGAGCAGTACTTC CASSTGLAISYEQYF
NA TRBJ2-3 TRBV5-1 TRBD2 TGCGCCAGCAGAACCACCAACCAGGGGCGGGGGGCCCTCCCCTACACAGATACGCAGTATTTT CASRTTNQGRGALPYTDTQYF
NA TRBJ1-2 TRBV9 NA TGTGCCAGCAGCGTAGGACAAGGAGGGGGATACACCTTC CASSVGQGGGYTF
few TRBJ2-5 TRBV7-6 NA TGTGCCAGCAGCTTTAAAGTGGGAGGGGGAGCTTACCAAGAGACCCAGTACTTC CASSFKVGGGAYQETQYF
NA TRBJ2-7 TRBV7-9 TRBD2 TGCGCCAGCAGCACAGGGCTAGCGGGATATGGAGAGCAGTACTTC CASSTGLAGYGEQYF
many TRBJ1-3 TRBV5-8 TRBD1 TGTGCCAGCAGCTTGACAGGGGGTTCCTCTGGAAACACCATATATTTT CASSLTGGSSGNTIYF
NA TRBJ2-7 TRBV19 NA TGTGCCAGTAGGAATCCGATCAGACCCTACGAGCAGTACTTC CASRNPIRPYEQYF
NA TRBJ1-2 TRBV24-1 NA TGTGCCACCAGTCCCTCGGGAGGGCCAAACTATGTTTACACCTTC CATSPSGGPNYVYTF
NA TRBJ2-3 TRBV10-3 NA TGTGCCATCAGTGAGTCGACGGTAAGGTATACGCAGTATTTT CAISESTVRYTQYF
NA TRBJ2-7 TRBV28 NA TGTGCCAGCAGTAATACAGGGCATGGGTACTTC CASSNTGHGYF
NA TRBJ1-1 TRBV7-2 NA TGTGCCAGCAGCCAACAGGGAAAGGGAACTGAGGCTTTCTTT CASSQQGKGTEAFF
NA TRBJ2-7 TRBV20-1 NA TGCAGTGCCGAGGTGGCCTACGAGCAGTACTTC CSAEVAYEQYF
NA TRBJ2-7 TRBV7-9 NA TGTGCCAGCATCAGCTTAGGGGGGGGCGCCTCCTACGAGCAGTACTTC CASISLGGGASYEQYF
NA TRBJ1-2 TRBV15 NA TGTGCCACCAGCAGAACCTCGTCTGTAGGGCTGAACTATGGCTACACCTTC CATSRTSSVGLNYGYTF
many TRBJ1-2 TRBV20-1 NA TGCAGTGCTAGATCCGACAGGTGGTGGACCTTC CSARSDRWWTF
many TRBJ2-5 TRBV7-3 NA TGTGCCAGCAGCTATTTAGGGAATCAAGAGACCCAGTACTTC CASSYLGNQETQYF
NA TRBJ2-6 TRBV25-1 NA TGTGCCAGCAGTGAATTGGGGGGACCTGGGGCCAACGTCCTGACTTTC CASSELGGPGANVLTF
few TRBJ2-3 TRBV2 NA TGTGCCAGCAGTGGTACGCTGTATTTT CASSGTLYF
NA TRBJ1-2 TRBV29-1 NA TGCAGCGTTTCCCGCGACACCCTTAACTATGGCTACACCTTC CSVSRDTLNYGYTF
NA TRBJ2-7 TRBV7-9 NA TGTGCCAGCAGCTCAGACGACGAGCAGTACTTC CASSSDDEQYF
NA TRBJ2-7 TRBV19 NA TGTGCCAGTAGTCCAGGGACGGGCTGGTTGACCTCCTACGAGCAGTACTTC CASSPGTGWLTSYEQYF
NA TRBJ2-6 TRBV7-2 TRBD2 TGTGCCAGCAGCCGACAACGGACTAGCGGGGGGGCCAACGTCCTGACTTTC CASSRQRTSGGANVLTF